What follows are 8 T cell receptor beta chains derived from one specimen sequenced in a study of blood T cells in healthy people across ages. The authors ran a second PCR of 7 to 11 cycles using a sample-barcoded 5' primer and a J-beta primer mix. TCRdb passed the 5' RACE reads through MiXCR, listing each CDR3 protein once. The table includes 600,000 to 800,000 distinct CDR3 sequences, around 20% detected once. The source material was blood. These receptors originate from a man aged 65 to 85 in good health.

This clonotype occurred a few times. V gene TRBV5-8 combines with J gene TRBJ2-3; D is ambiguous. V was clipped by 2 bases and J by 0 bases, with 10 bases between them. The CDR3 is 15 residues long. Per the germline V gene, CDR1 is SGHTS and CDR2 is YDEGEE. The CDR3 region has the DNA TGTGCCAGCAGCTTAGCGTTTACTAGCACAGATACGCAGTATTTT. Residues: CASSLAFTSTDTQYF.

The J gene is TRBJ2-3, the V gene TRBV20-1; possible D gene TRBD2, 6 bases. Germline V gene sequence: CDR1 DFQATT, CDR2 SNEGSKA (reference sequence). The CDR3 sequence is 17 residues long. V lost 5 bases, J lost 4 bases, and 25 bases lay in between. The DNA of the CDR3 is TGCAGTGCTCCCCCCCATGTTGCGGGATTGCGGGCAGATACGCAGTATTTT. Its protein product is CSAPPHVAGLRADTQYF.

This clonotype was counted a few times. This chain connects TRBV7-8 to TRBJ2-1, with D possibly being TRBD1 (6 bases). From germline, CDR1 is SGHVS and CDR2 FQNEAQ. CDR3 size: 15 residues. V lost 5 bases and J lost 5, with 16 bases in between. The CDR3: CASSRTGKGHNEQFF. The CDR3 coding sequence is TGTGCCAGCAGCCGTACAGGGAAGGGGCACAATGAGCAGTTCTTC. Supplemented by reference TRBV7-8 and TRBJ2-1, the full variable domain reads GAGVSQSPRYKVAKRGQDVALRCDPISGHVSLFWYQQALGQGPEFLTYFQNEAQLDKSGLPSDRFFAERPEGSVSTLKIQRTQQEDSAVYLCASSRTGKGHNEQFFGPGTRLTVL.

V usage is TRBV20-1 and J usage is TRBJ2-3; D is undetermined. V was trimmed by 0 bases and J by 0 bases, leaving 10 bases between them. This CDR3 is built from 15 residues. The germline V gene encodes CDR1 DFQATT and CDR2 SNEGSKA (reference sequence). Here the CDR3 reads CSARDDRISTDTQYF. The CDR3 DNA is TGCAGTGCTAGAGATGACCGGATAAGCACAGATACGCAGTATTTT.

The sample holds many counts of this clonotype. The gene calls are TRBV29-1 and TRBJ2-5; TRBD1 matches at 7 bases. This CDR3 has 11 residues. Unmatched junction bases numbered 3, after V lost 7 bases and J lost 4 bases. The germline V gene has CDR1 SQVTM and CDR2 ANQGSEA. The CDR3 bases are TGCAGCGGACACAGGGGAGAGACCCAGTACTTC. Translation gives CSGHRGETQYF.

The chain joins TRBV20-1 to TRBJ2-3, with 8 bases identical to TRBD2. This CDR3 region has 14 residues. The germline V gene has CDR1 DFQATT and CDR2 SNEGSKA (reference sequence). V gave up 7 bases and J gave up 0 bases; unmatched junction bases: 6. Here the CDR3 reads CSGNGRDSTDTQYF. CDR3 in DNA: TGCAGTGGTAACGGGAGGGATAGCACAGATACGCAGTATTTT.

This clonotype came up a few times. The V call is TRBV11-2, the J call TRBJ2-1; D is perhaps TRBD2 (5 bases). V was shortened by 3 bases and J by 0 bases, with 15 bases between the two germline ends. The germline CDR1 and CDR2 sequences are SGHAT and FQNNGV. This CDR3 spans 17 amino acids. The CDR3 is CASSFLTGIFSYNEQFF. CDR3 DNA sequence: TGTGCCAGCAGCTTTCTGACGGGGATATTCTCCTACAATGAGCAGTTCTTC.

This clonotype occurred a few times. The V gene is TRBV19, the J gene TRBJ1-2; perhaps TRBD1 as D (5 bases). The V end lost 10 bases, the J end lost 6 bases, and 18 bases lay between the germline ends. The CDR3 is made up of 13 amino acids. Germline V CDR1 and CDR2: LNHDA, SQIVND (reference sequence). DNA for the CDR3: TGTGCCACAAGGAGCCAGGGAGAGAATGGCTACACCTTC. Translated: CATRSQGENGYTF.